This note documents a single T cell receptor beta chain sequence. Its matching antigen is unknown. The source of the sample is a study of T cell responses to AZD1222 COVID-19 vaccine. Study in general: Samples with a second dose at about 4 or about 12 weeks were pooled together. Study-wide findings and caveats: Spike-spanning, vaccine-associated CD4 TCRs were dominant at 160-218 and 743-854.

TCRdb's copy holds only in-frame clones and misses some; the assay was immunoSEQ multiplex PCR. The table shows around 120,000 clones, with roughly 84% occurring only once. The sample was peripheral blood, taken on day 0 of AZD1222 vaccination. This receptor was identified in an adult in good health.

The chain's CDR3 is CASSLSGQGYEQYF. In DNA, the CDR3 is TGTGCCAGCAGTTTGAGTGGACAGGGATACGAGCAGTACTTC. V and J are TRBV28 and TRBJ2-7, with 8 bases matching TRBD1. Germline CDR1 reads MDHEN; CDR2 reads SYDVKM. The CDR3 is 14 residues long. J gave up 4 bases and V 3 bases, and 5 bases lay outside the gene matches.